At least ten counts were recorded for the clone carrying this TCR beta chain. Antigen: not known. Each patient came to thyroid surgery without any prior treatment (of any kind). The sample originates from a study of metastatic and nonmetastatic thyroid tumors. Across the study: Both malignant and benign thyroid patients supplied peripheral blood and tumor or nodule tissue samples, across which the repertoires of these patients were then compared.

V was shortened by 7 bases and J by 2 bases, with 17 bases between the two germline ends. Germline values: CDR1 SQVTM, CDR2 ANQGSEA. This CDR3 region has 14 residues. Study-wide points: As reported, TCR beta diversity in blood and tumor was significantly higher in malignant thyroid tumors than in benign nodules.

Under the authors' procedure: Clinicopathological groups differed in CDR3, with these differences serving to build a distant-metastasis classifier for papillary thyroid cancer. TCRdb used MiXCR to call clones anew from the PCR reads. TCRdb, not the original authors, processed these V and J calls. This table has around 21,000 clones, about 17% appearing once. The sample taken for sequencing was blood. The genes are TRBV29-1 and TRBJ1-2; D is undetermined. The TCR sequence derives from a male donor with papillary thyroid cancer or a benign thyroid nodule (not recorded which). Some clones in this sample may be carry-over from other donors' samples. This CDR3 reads CSETAVSRNYGYTF. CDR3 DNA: TGCAGCGAGACCGCGGTGTCTAGGAACTATGGCTACACCTTC.